The rows below give T cell receptor beta chains drawn from one sample of a study of T cells in narcolepsy. The table came from immunoSEQ multiplex PCR; TCRdb's copy has only in-frame clones and leaves some out. The repertoire consists of around 32,000 clones, with 75% to 85% occurring once and the leading ten covering 2.5%. Material for sequencing was CD45RA- memory CD4+ T cells from PBMCs. The receptors were sampled from a human donor with narcolepsy. CDR3s include the opening cysteine and the closing phenylalanine or tryptophan. The D gene is left open where the match is weak. The size entry is marked missing in some rows and otherwise reads once, few, many or a size class.

D gene,V gene,J gene,clone size,CDR3 length,CDR3 DNA,CDR3 protein
NA,TRBV5-6,TRBJ2-5,NA,13,TGTGCCAGCAGCTTGCCGGGGGTAGAGACCCAGTACTTC,CASSLPGVETQYF
TRBD2,TRBV5-8,TRBJ2-1,NA,15,TGTGCCAGCAGCTGGAGCGGGGGTATCTTCGATGAGCAGTTCTTC,CASSWSGGIFDEQFF
NA,TRBV10-2,TRBJ2-7,NA,14,TGCGCCAGCAGTGAGTCGGGACGCATCTACGAGCAGTACTTC,CASSESGRIYEQYF
NA,TRBV7-9,TRBJ2-7,NA,14,TGTGCCAGCAGCTTGTGGACTCCACCCTACGAGCAGTACTTC,CASSLWTPPYEQYF
TRBD1,TRBV28,TRBJ2-7,NA,14,TGTGCCAGCAGTGCCGGGACAGGAGGCTACGAGCAGTACTTC,CASSAGTGGYEQYF
NA,TRBV28,TRBJ1-2,NA,14,TGTGCCAGCAGACCGCCGGGGGATAGTCGGGGCTACACCTTC,CASRPPGDSRGYTF
TRBD2,TRBV10-3,TRBJ2-5,medium-sized,12,TGTGCCATCGGCGGGAGGGGAGAGACCCAGTACTTC,CAIGGRGETQYF
TRBD1,TRBV19,TRBJ2-1,NA,16,TGTGCCAGTAGTATTAGTCGGGACAGGATATACAATGAGCAGTTCTTC,CASSISRDRIYNEQFF
NA,TRBV5-1,TRBJ2-5,NA,17,TGCGCCAGCAGCTTGGGCAACGTTCCGGGGGCAAGAGAGACCCAGTACTTC,CASSLGNVPGARETQYF
NA,TRBV18,TRBJ2-3,NA,14,TGTGCCAGCTCACCTGGAGGGGTTACAGATACGCAGTATTTT,CASSPGGVTDTQYF
NA,TRBV11-2,TRBJ2-1,once,14,TGTGCCAGCAGCCCACGTATTATCGGCAATGAGCAGTTCTTC,CASSPRIIGNEQFF
NA,TRBV6-1,TRBJ1-6,few,13,TGTGCCAGCAGCCCGGACTTCAATTCACCCCTCCACTTT,CASSPDFNSPLHF
NA,TRBV19,TRBJ2-3,NA,15,TGTGCCAGTAGCCCCCCAGGGATTGGCACAGATACGCAGTATTTT,CASSPPGIGTDTQYF
NA,TRBV18,TRBJ1-5,NA,14,TGTGCCAGCTCACCAGCCGGGCTGGGTCAGCCCCAGCATTTT,CASSPAGLGQPQHF
TRBD2,TRBV28,TRBJ2-3,NA,15,TGTGCCAGCAGTAATAGCGGGATCGGCACAGATACGCAGTATTTT,CASSNSGIGTDTQYF
NA,TRBV15,TRBJ2-2,NA,15,TGTGCCACCAGCAGAGCTCTAGCGAAAACCGGGGAGCTGTTTTTT,CATSRALAKTGELFF
TRBD1,TRBV6-5,TRBJ2-7,few,14,TGTGCCAGCAGGCTTAGACAGGGCTACTACGAGCAGTACTTC,CASRLRQGYYEQYF
NA,TRBV11-2,TRBJ1-2,once,15,TGTGCCAGCAGCTTACGGGGGGGATCTAACTATGGCTACACCTTC,CASSLRGGSNYGYTF
NA,TRBV6-6,TRBJ1-6,NA,16,TGTGCCAGCAGTTACTCGAATGGGTTGACCGGTTCACCCCTCCACTTT,CASSYSNGLTGSPLHF
NA,TRBV11-3,TRBJ2-2,NA,16,TGTGCCAGCAGCTTCGATTCCGCGGTAGCCCCGACCGAGCTGTTTTTT,CASSFDSAVAPTELFF
NA,TRBV11-2,TRBJ2-7,NA,11,TGTGCCAGCGAGAGAAACTACGAGCAGTACTTC,CASERNYEQYF
NA,TRBV6-1,TRBJ1-5,NA,14,TGTGCCAGCAGTGAGGGGGGGTGGGATCAGCCCCAGCATTTT,CASSEGGWDQPQHF
NA,TRBV5-1,TRBJ2-5,few,15,TGCGCCAGCAGCCCAACGGGACCTCAAGACGGGACCCAGTACTTC,CASSPTGPQDGTQYF
TRBD1,TRBV10-2,TRBJ2-1,NA,17,TGCGCCAGCTGTCTTTCCGGGACAGGGTGGCCTTACAATGAGCAGTTCTTC,CASCLSGTGWPYNEQFF
NA,TRBV6-1,TRBJ1-4,once,14,TGTGCCAGCACCACGGCTACCACGGGAGAAAAACTGTTTTTT,CASTTATTGEKLFF
NA,TRBV18,TRBJ1-1,NA,12,TGTGCCAGCTCACCACGCTTTGGTGAAGCTTTCTTT,CASSPRFGEAFF
NA,TRBV30,TRBJ2-1,NA,12,TGTGCCTGGAGCCCCGGCCCCGTTGGGCAGTTCTTC,CAWSPGPVGQFF
TRBD2,TRBV6-1,TRBJ2-7,NA,15,TGTGCCAGCAGAGGACTAGCGGGGGACTTATACGAGCAGTACTTC,CASRGLAGDLYEQYF
TRBD1,TRBV5-1,TRBJ2-3,NA,14,TGCGCCAGCAGCTCGCGACAGGGACCAGATACGCAGTATTTT,CASSSRQGPDTQYF
TRBD2,TRBV11-2,TRBJ2-1,NA,16,TGTGCCAGCAGCCGATACCGGACTAGATCCCAAAATGAGCAGTTCTTC,CASSRYRTRSQNEQFF
NA,TRBV6-5,TRBJ2-7,NA,15,TGTGCCAGCAGTTACGCCGGGGGCCGTAGCTACGAGCAGTACTTC,CASSYAGGRSYEQYF